These 13 T cell receptor beta chains share one sample of origin, sequenced in a study of metastatic and nonmetastatic thyroid tumors. TCRdb re-called the PCR reads with MiXCR. The sample yields around 23,000 clones, roughly 24% seen once. Treatment of any kind had been given to no patient before thyroid surgery. Sequenced sample: tumor tissue. Source of these receptors: a female donor with papillary thyroid cancer or a benign thyroid nodule (not recorded which). Some clones in this sample may be carry-over from other donors' samples.

The chain uses TRBV19 and TRBJ1-2; 9 bases map to TRBD1. Germline lookup yields CDR1 LNHDA and CDR2 SQIVND (reference sequence). CDR3 size: 17 residues. The J segment lost 4 bases and the V segment lost 10 bases, leaving 19 bases of the junction unmatched. In DNA, the CDR3 is TGTGCCACCACCCCCCGGGACAGGGCTCGCCTCGCCTATGGCTACACCTTC. This encodes CATTPRDRARLAYGYTF. Full variable domain (remainder filled in from reference TRBV19 and TRBJ1-2): DGGITQSPKYLFRKEGQNVTLSCEQNLNHDAMYWYRQDPGQGLRLIYYSQIVNDFQKGDIAEGYSVSREKKESFPLTVTSAQKNPTAFYLCATTPRDRARLAYGYTFGSGTRLTVV.

The genes are TRBV6-1 and TRBJ1-1; D unresolved. V lost 7 bases to trimming and J lost 5 bases, with 17 bases between them. There are 14 residues in the CDR3. Germline V gene lookup returns CDR1 MNHNS and CDR2 SASEGT. In DNA form, the CDR3 reads TGTGCCAGCACCCGAATACATGTTGAGACTGAAGCTTTCTTT. It translates to CASTRIHVETEAFF.

The rearrangement uses TRBV7-2 and TRBJ1-4, with a possible D match to TRBD1 (5 bases). Germline assignment: CDR1 SGHTA and CDR2 FQGNSA. The CDR3 consists of 16 residues. V was clipped by 5 bases and J by 8 bases, with 21 bases between them. CDR3 amino acids: CASSLHSGSLGEKLFF. In nucleotides, the CDR3 is TGTGCCAGCAGCCTTCATTCAGGGAGTTTGGGAGAAAAACTGTTTTTT.

This clone was counted at least ten times. This chain uses TRBV6-1 with TRBJ1-1; 9 positions agree with TRBD1. Trimming cost V 2 bases and J 6 bases; bases outside gene matches: 13. CDR1 MNHNS and CDR2 SASEGT come from the germline V gene. There are 17 residues in the CDR3. Here the CDR3 reads CASSERDRVGPRPEAFF. The DNA for the CDR3 is TGTGCCAGCAGTGAACGGGACAGGGTAGGCCCCCGGCCTGAAGCTTTCTTT.

This rearrangement joins TRBV4-1 to TRBJ2-7; no clear D. Germline loops: CDR1 MGHRA, CDR2 YSYEKL. Trimming pared 0 bases from V and 0 bases from J, leaving 12 bases between. The CDR3 length is 16 residues. CDR3 nucleotide sequence: TGCGCCAGCAGCCAAGATGATCGTAGCAGCTCCTACGAGCAGTACTTC. It yields the protein CASSQDDRSSSYEQYF.

This clone was counted many times. J is TRBJ1-4 and V is TRBV14, with 7 positions matching TRBD1. V trimming: 4 bases; J trimming: 10 bases; junction bases outside the gene matches: 9. Germline CDR1 and CDR2: SGHDN and FVKESK. This CDR3 is built from 14 residues. CDR3 amino acids: CASSPRDRLGKLFF. The DNA for the CDR3 is TGTGCCAGCAGCCCCCGGGACAGACTTGGAAAACTGTTTTTT.

This clone was observed many times. J is TRBJ2-3 and V is TRBV20-1; D gene ambiguous. Germline assignment: CDR1 DFQATT and CDR2 SNEGSKA (reference sequence). CDR3 length: 10 residues. The V and J ends lost 8 bases and 11 bases respectively, with 14 bases between them. For the CDR3, the DNA is TGCAGTACTGGGTCATTGGAGCAGTATTTT. This gives the protein CSTGSLEQYF.

This clone was found many times. The chain combines TRBV27 with TRBJ2-5; 14 bases map to TRBD2. J lost 5 bases, V lost 10 bases, and 9 bases had no gene match. This CDR3 is 15 amino acids long. The germline CDR1 and CDR2 sequences are MNHEY and SMNVEV (reference sequence). This CDR3 is CATRYGTSGGETQYF. For the CDR3, the DNA is TGTGCCACCCGATATGGGACTAGCGGGGGTGAGACCCAGTACTTC.

The chain has TRBV7-3 and TRBJ2-7; 12 nucleotides align to TRBD2. The CDR3 has 15 residues. Germline CDR1 reads SGHTA; CDR2 reads FQGTGA. The junction had 3 bases not matched to a gene; V was cut back by 6 bases and J by 0 bases. The CDR3 sequence is CASSLAGGHSYEQYF. CDR3 sequence (DNA): TGTGCCAGCAGTCTAGCGGGGGGGCACTCCTACGAGCAGTACTTC.

This clone is medium-sized. V is TRBV30 and J is TRBJ1-1; D unclear. Germline assignment: CDR1 GTSNPN and CDR2 SVGIG (reference sequence). The CDR3 has 12 residues. V lost 4 bases to trimming and J lost 5 bases, with 11 bases between them. CDR3 sequence reads: CAWKGRHTEAFF. The CDR3 nucleotides are TGTGCCTGGAAAGGGAGGCATACTGAAGCTTTCTTT.

Ten or more counts support this clone. Other DNA sequences in this sample translate to the same CDR3. The V gene is TRBV3-1, the J gene TRBJ1-2; D unclear. CDR1 is LGHDT, CDR2 YNNKEL, per germline (reference sequence). V lost 0 bases and J lost 6, with 14 bases in between. The length of the CDR3 is 15 residues. CDR3: CASSQEAFSSDGYTF. In DNA form, the CDR3 reads TGTGCCAGCAGCCAAGAAGCCTTCTCCTCAGATGGCTACACCTTC.

This clone occurred many times. The rearrangement joins TRBV11-2 to TRBJ1-5; 11 nucleotides match TRBD1. The CDR3 has 15 residues. The germline V gene encodes CDR1 SGHAT and CDR2 FQNNGV. After removal of 4 bases from V and 5 bases from J, the junction contained 4 bases not matched to a gene. CDR3 sequence: CASSWGTGGDQPQHF. The CDR3 nucleotides are TGTGCCAGCAGCTGGGGGACAGGGGGGGATCAGCCCCAGCATTTT.

The chain couples TRBV11-2 to TRBJ2-7, with D maybe TRBD2 (7 bases). V was trimmed by 5 bases and J by 4 bases, leaving 12 bases between them. Germline V CDR1 and CDR2: SGHAT, FQNNGV. The CDR3 is made up of 13 amino acids. CDR3 bases: TGTGCCAGCAGCCAAGAGGGGGGGTACGAGCAGTACTTC. It translates to CASSQEGGYEQYF.